The clone carrying this T cell receptor (beta chain) was counted only a few times. Noted time point: patch test 1, 2 weeks after DPC sensitization. This sample's treatment: therapeutic diphenylcyclopropenone sensitization with weekly scalp DPC. This sample is drawn from a study of human T cells and chemical hapten exposure. TCRdb itself ran the RACE reads through MiXCR, one entry per CDR3 protein. The sample has 150,000 to 200,000 distinct CDR3 sequences; around 13% are singletons. The sequence was obtained from a woman aged 30 to 39 with alopecia areata. Some clones in this sample may be carry-over from other donors' samples. Material: whole blood, obtained in connection with sensitization to the hapten diphenylcyclopropenone (DPC).

CDR3 sequence (DNA): TGCAGCGTTCTAGGGGGAATCACAGATACGCAGTATTTT. It is translated as CSVLGGITDTQYF. The rearrangement uses TRBV29-1 and TRBJ2-3; D possibly corresponds to TRBD1 (6 bases). V was shortened by 5 bases and J by 2 bases, with 11 bases between the two germline ends. CDR3 length: 13 amino acids. Germline V gives CDR1 SQVTM, CDR2 ANQGSEA.